This T cell receptor (beta chain) is from a study of cytomegalovirus exposure and HLA in healthy donors. PCR primers comprised 60 Vbeta and 13 Jbeta primers. The data were produced by immunoSEQ multiplex PCR, yet TCRdb's version contains in-frame clones alone and is incomplete. The data show fewer than 250,000 clones, 70% to 75% seen once. Germline CDR1 SGHTA, CDR2 FQGNSA. Unmatched junction bases numbered 5, after V lost 1 base and J lost 7 bases. The CDR3 spans 16 residues. Sequencing used PBMCs. The chain combines TRBV7-2 with TRBJ1-4; 11 bases are shared with TRBD1. This receptor was obtained from a man aged 25 to 40 in good health and CMV-seropositive. The CDR3 DNA is TGTGCCAGCAGCTTAGGGTCCGGGACAGGGGGTGAAAAACTGTTTTTT. The encoded protein is CASSLGSGTGGEKLFF.